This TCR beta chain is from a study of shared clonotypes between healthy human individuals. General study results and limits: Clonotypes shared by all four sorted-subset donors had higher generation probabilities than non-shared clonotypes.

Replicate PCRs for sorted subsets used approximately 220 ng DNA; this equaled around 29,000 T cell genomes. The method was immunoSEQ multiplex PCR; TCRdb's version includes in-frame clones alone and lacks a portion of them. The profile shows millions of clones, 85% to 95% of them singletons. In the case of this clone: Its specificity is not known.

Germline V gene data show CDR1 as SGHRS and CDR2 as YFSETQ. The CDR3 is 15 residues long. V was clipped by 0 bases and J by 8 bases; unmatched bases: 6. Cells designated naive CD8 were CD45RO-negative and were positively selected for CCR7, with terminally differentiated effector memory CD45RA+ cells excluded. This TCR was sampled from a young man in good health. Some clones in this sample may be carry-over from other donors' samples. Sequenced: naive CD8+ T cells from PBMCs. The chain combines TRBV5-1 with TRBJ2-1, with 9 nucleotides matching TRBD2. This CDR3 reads CASSLVAGGGDEQFF. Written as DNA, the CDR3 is TGCGCCAGCAGCTTGGTTGCGGGAGGGGGTGATGAGCAGTTCTTC.